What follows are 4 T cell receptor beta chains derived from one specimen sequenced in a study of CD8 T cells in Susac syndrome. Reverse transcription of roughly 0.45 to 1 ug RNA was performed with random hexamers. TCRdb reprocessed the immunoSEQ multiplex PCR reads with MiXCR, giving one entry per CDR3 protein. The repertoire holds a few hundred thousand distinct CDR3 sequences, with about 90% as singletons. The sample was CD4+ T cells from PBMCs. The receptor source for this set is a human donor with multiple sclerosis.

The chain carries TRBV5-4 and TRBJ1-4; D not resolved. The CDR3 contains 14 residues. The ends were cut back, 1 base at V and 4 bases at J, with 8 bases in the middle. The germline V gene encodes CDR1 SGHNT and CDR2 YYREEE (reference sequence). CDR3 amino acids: CASSLYGDNEKLFF. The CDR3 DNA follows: TGTGCCAGCAGCTTGTACGGGGATAATGAAAAACTGTTTTTT. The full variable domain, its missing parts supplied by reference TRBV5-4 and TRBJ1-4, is ETGVTQSPTHLIKTRGQQVTLRCSSQSGHNTVSWYQQALGQGPQFIFQYYREEENGRGNFPPRFSGLQFPNYSSELNVNALELDDSALYLCASSLYGDNEKLFFGSGTQLSVL.

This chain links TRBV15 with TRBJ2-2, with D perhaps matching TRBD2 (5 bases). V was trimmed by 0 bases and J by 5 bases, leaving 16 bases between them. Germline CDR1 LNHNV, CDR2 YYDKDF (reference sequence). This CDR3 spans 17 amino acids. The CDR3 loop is CATSRELVSDPTGELFF. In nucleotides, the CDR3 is TGTGCCACCAGCAGAGAGTTGGTTAGCGATCCGACCGGGGAGCTGTTTTTT.

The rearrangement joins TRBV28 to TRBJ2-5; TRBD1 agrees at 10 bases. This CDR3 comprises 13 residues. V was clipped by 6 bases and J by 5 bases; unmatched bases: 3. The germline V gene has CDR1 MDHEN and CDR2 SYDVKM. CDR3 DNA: TGTGCCAGCAGGACAGGGGGCCGGGAGACCCAGTACTTC. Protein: CASRTGGRETQYF. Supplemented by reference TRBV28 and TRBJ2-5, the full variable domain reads DVKVTQSSRYLVKRTGEKVFLECVQDMDHENMFWYRQDPGLGLRLIYFSYDVKMKEKGDIPEGYSVSREKKERFSLILESASTNQTSMYLCASRTGGRETQYFGPGTRLLVL.

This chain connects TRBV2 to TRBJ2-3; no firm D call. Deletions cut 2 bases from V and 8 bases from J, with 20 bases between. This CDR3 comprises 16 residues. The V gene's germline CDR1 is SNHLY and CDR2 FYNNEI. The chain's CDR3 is CASSEWGLSGILTQYF. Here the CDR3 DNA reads TGTGCCAGCAGTGAATGGGGTTTGTCAGGAATCCTTACGCAGTATTTT. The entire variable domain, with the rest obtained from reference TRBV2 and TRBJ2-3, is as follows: EPEVTQTPSHQVTQMGQEVILRCVPISNHLYFYWYRQILGQKVEFLVSFYNNEISEKSEIFDDQFSVERPDGSNFTLKIRSTKLEDSAMYFCASSEWGLSGILTQYFGPGTRLTVL.